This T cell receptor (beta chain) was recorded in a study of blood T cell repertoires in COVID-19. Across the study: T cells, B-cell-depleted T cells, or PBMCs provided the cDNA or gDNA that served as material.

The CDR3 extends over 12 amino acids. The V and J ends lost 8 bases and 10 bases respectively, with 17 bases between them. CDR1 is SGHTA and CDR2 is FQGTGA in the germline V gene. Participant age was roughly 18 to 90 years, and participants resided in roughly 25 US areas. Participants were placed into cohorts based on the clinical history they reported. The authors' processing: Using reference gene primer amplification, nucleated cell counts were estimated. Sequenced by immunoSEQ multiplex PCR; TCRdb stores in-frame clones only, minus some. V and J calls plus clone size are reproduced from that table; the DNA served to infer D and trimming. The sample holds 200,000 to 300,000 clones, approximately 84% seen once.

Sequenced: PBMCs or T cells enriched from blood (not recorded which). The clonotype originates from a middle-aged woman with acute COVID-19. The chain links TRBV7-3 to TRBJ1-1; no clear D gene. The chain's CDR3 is CASCGLFRVAFF. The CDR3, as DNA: TGTGCCAGCTGCGGACTATTTAGGGTAGCTTTCTTT.